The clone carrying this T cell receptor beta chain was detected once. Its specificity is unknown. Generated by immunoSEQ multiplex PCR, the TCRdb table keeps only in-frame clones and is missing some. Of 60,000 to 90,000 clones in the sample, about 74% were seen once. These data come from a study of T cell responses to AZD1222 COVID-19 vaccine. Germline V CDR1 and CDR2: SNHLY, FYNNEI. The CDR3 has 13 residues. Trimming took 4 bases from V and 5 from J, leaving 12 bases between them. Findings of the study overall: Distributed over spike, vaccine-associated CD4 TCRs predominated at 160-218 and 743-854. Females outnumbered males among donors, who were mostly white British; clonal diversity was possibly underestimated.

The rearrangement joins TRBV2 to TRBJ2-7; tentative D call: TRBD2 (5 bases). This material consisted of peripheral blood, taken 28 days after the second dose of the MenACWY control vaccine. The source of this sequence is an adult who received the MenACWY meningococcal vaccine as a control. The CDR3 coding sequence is TGTGCCAGCAGTGCGGGCGGGTTCCACGAGCAGTACTTC. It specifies CASSAGGFHEQYF. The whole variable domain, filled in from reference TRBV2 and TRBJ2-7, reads EPEVTQTPSHQVTQMGQEVILRCVPISNHLYFYWYRQILGQKVEFLVSFYNNEISEKSEIFDDQFSVERPDGSNFTLKIRSTKLEDSAMYFCASSAGGFHEQYFGPGTRLTVT.